This T cell receptor (beta chain) emerged from a study of shared clonotypes between healthy human individuals. Findings and limits, study-wide: Non-shared clonotypes showed lower generation probabilities than clonotypes common to all four donors.

Deep-level running was used for the assay. The data were produced by immunoSEQ multiplex PCR, yet TCRdb's version contains in-frame clones alone and is incomplete. The profile shows more than 2 million clones, roughly 94% of them singletons. To note about this clone: No antigen is known for it.

The CDR3 covers 13 residues. Germline assignment: CDR1 MNHEY and CDR2 SVGAGI. The V gene lost 9 bases and the J gene lost 4 bases, with 10 bases spanning the gap. Sequencing input: naive CD4+ T cells sorted from blood. Specified subset: CD45RA+ positively selected. The chain is built from TRBV6-5 and TRBJ1-6; D possibly corresponds to TRBD1 (5 bases). The TCR originated in a man between 18 and 35 years old in good health. The CDR3 protein is CASSGTYNSPLHF. CDR3 nucleotide sequence: TGTGCCAGTTCCGGGACGTATAATTCACCCCTCCACTTT.